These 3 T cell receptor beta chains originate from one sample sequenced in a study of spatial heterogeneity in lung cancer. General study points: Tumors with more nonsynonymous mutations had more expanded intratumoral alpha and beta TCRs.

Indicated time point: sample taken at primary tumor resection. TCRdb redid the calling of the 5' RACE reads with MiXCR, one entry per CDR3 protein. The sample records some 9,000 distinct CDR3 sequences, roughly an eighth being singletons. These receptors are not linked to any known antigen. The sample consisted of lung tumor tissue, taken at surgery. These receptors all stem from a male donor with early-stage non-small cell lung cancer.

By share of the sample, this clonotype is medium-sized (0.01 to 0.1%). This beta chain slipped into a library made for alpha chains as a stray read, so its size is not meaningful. The CDR3 sequence is CASSSDGLGANVLTF. The CDR3, as DNA: TGCGCCAGCAGCTCTGACGGTCTTGGGGCCAACGTCCTGACTTTC. J is TRBJ2-6 and V is TRBV5-1, with D unresolved. CDR1 SGHRS and CDR2 YFSETQ come from the germline V gene. The CDR3 runs to 15 residues. V was shortened by 3 bases and J by 3 bases, with 10 bases between the two germline ends. The full variable domain, with the rest looked up from reference TRBV5-1 and TRBJ2-6, is KAGVTQTPRYLIKTRGQQVTLSCSPISGHRSVSWYQQTPGQGLQFLFEYFSETQRNKGNFPGRFSGRQFSNSRSEMNVSTLELGDSALYLCASSSDGLGANVLTFGAGSRLTVL.

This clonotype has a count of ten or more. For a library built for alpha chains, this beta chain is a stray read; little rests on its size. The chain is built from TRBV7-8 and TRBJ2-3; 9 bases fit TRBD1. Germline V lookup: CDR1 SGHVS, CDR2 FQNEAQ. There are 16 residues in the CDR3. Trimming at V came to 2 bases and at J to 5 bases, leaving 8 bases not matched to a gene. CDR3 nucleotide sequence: TGTGCCAGCAGCTTAACACAGGGGGCTACGTTAGATACGCAGTATTTT. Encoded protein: CASSLTQGATLDTQYF.

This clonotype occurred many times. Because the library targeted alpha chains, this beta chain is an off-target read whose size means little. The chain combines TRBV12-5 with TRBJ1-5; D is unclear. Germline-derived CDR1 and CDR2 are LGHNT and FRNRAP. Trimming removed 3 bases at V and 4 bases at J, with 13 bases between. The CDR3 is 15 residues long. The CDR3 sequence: CASGFGREGNQPQHF. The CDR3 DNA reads TGTGCTAGTGGTTTTGGGAGGGAGGGAAATCAGCCCCAGCATTTT.